This TCR beta chain was found in a study of blood T cell repertoires in COVID-19. Measured with immunoSEQ multiplex PCR; TCRdb has only the in-frame clones, and not every one. This sample has 28,000 or so clones, with 90% to 95% found just once. CDR1 is GTSNPN, CDR2 SVGIG, per germline (reference sequence). This CDR3 has 12 amino acids. V gave up 3 bases and J gave up 4 bases, with 9 bases separating them. The sample consisted of peripheral blood. This sequence was found in a human donor with active COVID-19. The donor label of this sample is uncertain. The rearrangement links TRBV30 to TRBJ1-1; D uncertain. The CDR3 protein is CAWRAQFTEAFF. The CDR3 DNA reads as TGTGCCTGGAGGGCACAATTCACTGAAGCTTTCTTT.